These T cell receptor beta chains were read from a single sample in a study of T cells expressing NK-cell markers. One entry per CDR3 protein, without DNA, is what TCRdb gives after re-calling the 5' RACE reads. In total, the table holds over 100,000 distinct CDR3 sequences. The material sequenced was blood T cells: a sorted CD56 or NKG2C T cell subset, CD4+ or CD8+ T cells, or bulk PBMC T cells (not recorded which). The receptors originated from a woman between 18 and 75 years old in good health. Both conserved end residues are part of each CDR3.

j_gene: TRBJ2-1; v_gene: TRBV5-1; CDR3aa: CASNRDIAYNEQFF
j_gene: TRBJ2-1; v_gene: TRBV5-6; CDR3aa: CASSDRDRVTSVLNEQFF
j_gene: TRBJ1-1; v_gene: TRBV12-3/TRBV12-4; CDR3aa: CASSLVGLGTEAFF
j_gene: TRBJ1-3; v_gene: TRBV20-1; CDR3aa: CSAREGSSGVSGNTIYF
j_gene: TRBJ2-1; v_gene: TRBV28; CDR3aa: CASSYNPPLAGEHNEQFF
j_gene: TRBJ2-5; v_gene: TRBV7-6; CDR3aa: CASSLSSLAGGETQYF
j_gene: TRBJ1-6; v_gene: TRBV20-1; CDR3aa: CSARGPAGASPLHF
j_gene: TRBJ2-1; v_gene: TRBV6-1; CDR3aa: CASSEVPGLADRGDNEQFF
j_gene: TRBJ1-2; v_gene: TRBV12-3/TRBV12-4; CDR3aa: CASVGQFYGYTF
j_gene: TRBJ2-3; v_gene: TRBV20-1; CDR3aa: CSAPIESTDTQYF
j_gene: TRBJ2-3; v_gene: TRBV5-6; CDR3aa: CASSTPWSTDTQYF
j_gene: TRBJ2-3; v_gene: TRBV7-6; CDR3aa: CASSLKAGGPETQYF
j_gene: TRBJ2-3; v_gene: TRBV4-1; CDR3aa: CASSQDSGLAAGYSTDTQYF
j_gene: TRBJ2-1; v_gene: TRBV6-1; CDR3aa: CASSKGGSYNEQFF
j_gene: TRBJ2-1; v_gene: TRBV20-1; CDR3aa: CSAPSSGGANEQFF
j_gene: TRBJ2-3; v_gene: TRBV20-1; CDR3aa: CSARIRLAGDADTQYF
j_gene: TRBJ2-3; v_gene: TRBV6-2/TRBV6-3; CDR3aa: CASSYLGLADTDTQYF